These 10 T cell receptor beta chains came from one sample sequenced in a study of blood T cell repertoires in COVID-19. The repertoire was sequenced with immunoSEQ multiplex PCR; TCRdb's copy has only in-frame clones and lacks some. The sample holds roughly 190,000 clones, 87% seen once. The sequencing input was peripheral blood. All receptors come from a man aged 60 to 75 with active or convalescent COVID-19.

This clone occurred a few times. The CDR3 here is CASSLEKGGSNYGYTF. DNA of the CDR3: TGCGCCAGCAGCTTAGAAAAAGGGGGATCTAACTATGGCTACACCTTC. This chain connects TRBV5-1 to TRBJ1-2; a possible D gene is TRBD1 (6 bases). Germline loops: CDR1 SGHRS, CDR2 YFSETQ. Deletions cut 2 bases from V and 0 bases from J, with 14 bases between. The CDR3 runs 16 residues.

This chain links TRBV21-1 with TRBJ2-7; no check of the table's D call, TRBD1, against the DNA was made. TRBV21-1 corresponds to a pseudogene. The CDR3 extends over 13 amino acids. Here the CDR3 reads CASSQGNPYEQYF. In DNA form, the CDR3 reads TGTGCCAGCAGCCAGGGTAATCCCTACGAGCAGTACTTC.

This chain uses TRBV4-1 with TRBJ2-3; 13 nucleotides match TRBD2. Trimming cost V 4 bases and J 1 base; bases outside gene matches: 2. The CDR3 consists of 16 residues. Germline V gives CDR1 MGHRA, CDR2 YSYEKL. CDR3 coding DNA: TGCGCCAGCAGCCGGACTAGCGGGGGCCGCACAGATACGCAGTATTTT. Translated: CASSRTSGGRTDTQYF.

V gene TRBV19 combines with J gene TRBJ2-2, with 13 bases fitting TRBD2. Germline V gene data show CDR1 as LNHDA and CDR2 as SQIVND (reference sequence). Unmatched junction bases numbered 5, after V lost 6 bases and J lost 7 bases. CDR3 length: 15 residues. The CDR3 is CASRGTSGEGGELFF. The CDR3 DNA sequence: TGTGCCAGTAGAGGGACTAGCGGGGAGGGCGGGGAGCTGTTTTTT.

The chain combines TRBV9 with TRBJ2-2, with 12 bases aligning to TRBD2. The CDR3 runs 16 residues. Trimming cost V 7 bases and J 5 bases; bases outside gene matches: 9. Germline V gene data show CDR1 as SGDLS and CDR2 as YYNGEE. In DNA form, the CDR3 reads TGTGCCAGCTCAACCCGACTAGCGGGGGTTACCGGGGAGCTGTTTTTT. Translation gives CASSTRLAGVTGELFF.

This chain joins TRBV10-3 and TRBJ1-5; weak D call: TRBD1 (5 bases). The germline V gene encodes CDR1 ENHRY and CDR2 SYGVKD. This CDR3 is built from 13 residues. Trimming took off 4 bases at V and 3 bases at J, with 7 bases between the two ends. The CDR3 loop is CAISGGLNQPQHF. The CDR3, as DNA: TGTGCCATCAGTGGGGGACTCAATCAGCCCCAGCATTTT.

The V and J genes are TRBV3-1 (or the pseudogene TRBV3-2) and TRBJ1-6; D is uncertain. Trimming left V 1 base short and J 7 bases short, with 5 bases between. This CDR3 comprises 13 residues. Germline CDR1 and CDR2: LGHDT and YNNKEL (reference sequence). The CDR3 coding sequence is TGTGCCAGCAGCCAAGGGGAGAATTCACCCCTCCACTTT. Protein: CASSQGENSPLHF.

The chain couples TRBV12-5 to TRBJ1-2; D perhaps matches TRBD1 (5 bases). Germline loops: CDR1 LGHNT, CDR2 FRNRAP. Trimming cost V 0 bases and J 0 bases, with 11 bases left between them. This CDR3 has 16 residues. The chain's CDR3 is CASGLVRGRANYGYTF. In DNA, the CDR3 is TGTGCTAGTGGTTTGGTACGGGGGAGAGCTAACTATGGCTACACCTTC.

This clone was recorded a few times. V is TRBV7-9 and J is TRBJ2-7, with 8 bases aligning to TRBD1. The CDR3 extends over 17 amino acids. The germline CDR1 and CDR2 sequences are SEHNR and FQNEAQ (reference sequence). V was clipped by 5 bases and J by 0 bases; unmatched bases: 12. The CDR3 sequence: CASSAYRGSKSSYEQYF. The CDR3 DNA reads TGTGCCAGCAGCGCCTACAGGGGGAGTAAAAGCTCCTACGAGCAGTACTTC.

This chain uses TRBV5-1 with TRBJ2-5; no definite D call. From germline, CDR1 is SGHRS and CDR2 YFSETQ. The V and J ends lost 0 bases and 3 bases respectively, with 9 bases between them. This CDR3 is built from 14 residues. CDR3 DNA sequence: TGCGCCAGCAGCTTGGGCGCACCTAAAGAGACCCAGTACTTC. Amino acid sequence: CASSLGAPKETQYF.